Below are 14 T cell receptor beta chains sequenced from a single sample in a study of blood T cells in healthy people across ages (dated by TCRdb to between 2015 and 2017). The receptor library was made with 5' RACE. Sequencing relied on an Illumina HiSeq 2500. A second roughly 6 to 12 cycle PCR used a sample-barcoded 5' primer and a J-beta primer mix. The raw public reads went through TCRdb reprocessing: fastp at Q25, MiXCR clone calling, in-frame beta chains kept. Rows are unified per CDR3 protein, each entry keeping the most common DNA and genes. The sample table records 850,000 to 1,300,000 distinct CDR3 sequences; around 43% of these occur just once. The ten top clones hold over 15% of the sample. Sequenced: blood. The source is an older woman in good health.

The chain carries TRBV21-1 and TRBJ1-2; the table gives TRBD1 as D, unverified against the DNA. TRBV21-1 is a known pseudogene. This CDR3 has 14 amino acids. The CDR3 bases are TGTGCCAGCAAGTATGGACAGATCGGATATGGCTACACCTTC. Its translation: CASKYGQIGYGYTF.

CDR3 sequence reads: CASTQKNERYF. The CDR3, as DNA: TGTGCCAGCACCCAAAAGAATGAGCGGTACTTC. The chain employs TRBV11-1 and TRBJ2-5; D is unclear. Germline CDR1 is SGHAT and CDR2 is FQDESV (reference sequence). Trimming left V 7 bases short and J 13 bases short, with 16 bases between. The length of the CDR3 is 11 residues. Based on the CDR3 plus reference TRBV11-1 and TRBJ2-5, the full variable domain is EAEVAQSPRYKITEKSQAVAFWCDPISGHATLYWYRQILGQGPELLVQFQDESVVDDSQLPKDRFSAERLKGVDSTLKIQPAELGDSAMYLCASTQKNERYFGPGTRLLVL.

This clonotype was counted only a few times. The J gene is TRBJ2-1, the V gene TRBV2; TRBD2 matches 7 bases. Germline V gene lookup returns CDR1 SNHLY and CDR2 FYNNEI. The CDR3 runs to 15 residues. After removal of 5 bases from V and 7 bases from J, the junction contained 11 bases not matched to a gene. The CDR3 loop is CASSRLAGVGNEQFF. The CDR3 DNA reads TGTGCCAGCAGTCGTCTCGCGGGAGTAGGGAATGAGCAGTTCTTC. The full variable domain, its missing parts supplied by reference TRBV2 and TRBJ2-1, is EPEVTQTPSHQVTQMGQEVILRCVPISNHLYFYWYRQILGQKVEFLVSFYNNEISEKSEIFDDQFSVERPDGSNFTLKIRSTKLEDSAMYFCASSRLAGVGNEQFFGPGTRLTVL.

CDR3 in DNA: TGCAGCGTTGAGAGGGTTAAAGAGACCCAGTACTTC. Its translation: CSVERVKETQYF. V is TRBV29-1 and J is TRBJ2-5; D possibly corresponds to TRBD2 (5 bases). The V end was cut by 3 bases, the J end by 3 bases, with 8 bases between. This CDR3 is 12 amino acids long. Per the germline V gene, CDR1 is SQVTM and CDR2 is ANQGSEA.

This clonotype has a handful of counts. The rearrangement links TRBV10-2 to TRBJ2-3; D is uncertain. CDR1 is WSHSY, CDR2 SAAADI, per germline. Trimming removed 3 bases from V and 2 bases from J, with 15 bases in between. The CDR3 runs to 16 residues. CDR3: CASSEGRTKYTDTQYF. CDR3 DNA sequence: TGCGCCAGCAGTGAAGGCCGGACCAAGTACACAGATACGCAGTATTTT.

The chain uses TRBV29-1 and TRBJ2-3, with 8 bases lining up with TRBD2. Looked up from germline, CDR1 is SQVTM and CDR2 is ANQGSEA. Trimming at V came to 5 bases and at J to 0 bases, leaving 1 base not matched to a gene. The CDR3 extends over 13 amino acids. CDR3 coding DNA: TGCAGCGTTTTAGCGGGAAGCACAGATACGCAGTATTTT. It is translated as CSVLAGSTDTQYF.

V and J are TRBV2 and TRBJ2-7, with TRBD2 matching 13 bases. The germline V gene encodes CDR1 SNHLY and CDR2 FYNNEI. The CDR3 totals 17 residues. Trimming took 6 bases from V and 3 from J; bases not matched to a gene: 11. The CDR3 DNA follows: TGTGCCAGCAGGGGTTTTGGGACTAGCGGGATTATCTACGAGCAGTACTTC. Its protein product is CASRGFGTSGIIYEQYF.

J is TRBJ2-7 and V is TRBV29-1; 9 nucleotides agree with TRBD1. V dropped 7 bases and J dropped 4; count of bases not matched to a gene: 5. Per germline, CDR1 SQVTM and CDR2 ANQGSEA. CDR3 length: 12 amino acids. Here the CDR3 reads CSGGQGGYEQYF. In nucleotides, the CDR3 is TGCAGCGGGGGACAGGGTGGGTACGAGCAGTACTTC.

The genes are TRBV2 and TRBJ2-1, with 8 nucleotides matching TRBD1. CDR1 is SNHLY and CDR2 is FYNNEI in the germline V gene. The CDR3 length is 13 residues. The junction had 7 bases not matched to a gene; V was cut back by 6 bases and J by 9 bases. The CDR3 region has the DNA TGTGCCAGCAGAGACAGGGGAGGTAGTGAGCAGTTCTTC. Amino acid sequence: CASRDRGGSEQFF.

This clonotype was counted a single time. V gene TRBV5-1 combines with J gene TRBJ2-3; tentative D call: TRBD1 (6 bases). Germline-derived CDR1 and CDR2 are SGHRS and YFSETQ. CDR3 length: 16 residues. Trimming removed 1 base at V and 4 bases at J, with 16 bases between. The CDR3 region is CASSLQLTGLADTQYF. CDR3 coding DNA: TGCGCCAGCAGCTTGCAATTGACAGGTCTCGCAGATACGCAGTATTTT. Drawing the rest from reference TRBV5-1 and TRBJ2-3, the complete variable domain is KAGVTQTPRYLIKTRGQQVTLSCSPISGHRSVSWYQQTPGQGLQFLFEYFSETQRNKGNFPGRFSGRQFSNSRSEMNVSTLELGDSALYLCASSLQLTGLADTQYFGPGTRLTVL.

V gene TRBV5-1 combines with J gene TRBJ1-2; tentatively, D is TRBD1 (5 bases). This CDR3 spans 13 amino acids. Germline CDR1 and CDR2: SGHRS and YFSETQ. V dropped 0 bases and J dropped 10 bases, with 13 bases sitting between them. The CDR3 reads CASSLAGSGDYTF. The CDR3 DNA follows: TGCGCCAGCAGCTTGGCAGGGTCGGGTGACTACACCTTC.

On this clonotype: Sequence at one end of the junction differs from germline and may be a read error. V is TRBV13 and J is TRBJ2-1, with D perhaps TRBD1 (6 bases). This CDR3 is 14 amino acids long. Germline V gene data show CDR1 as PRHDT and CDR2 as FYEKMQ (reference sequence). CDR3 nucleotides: TGTGTCAGCAGCCCAGGGGCCTTGGGAAATGAGCAGTTCTTC. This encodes CVSSPGALGNEQFF.

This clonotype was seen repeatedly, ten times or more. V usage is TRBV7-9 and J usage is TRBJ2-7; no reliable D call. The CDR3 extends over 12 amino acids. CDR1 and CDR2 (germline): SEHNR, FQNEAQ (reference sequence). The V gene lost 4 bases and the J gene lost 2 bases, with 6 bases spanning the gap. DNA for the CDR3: TGTGCCAGCAGCTCCACCCCCTACGAGCAGTACTTC. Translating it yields CASSSTPYEQYF.

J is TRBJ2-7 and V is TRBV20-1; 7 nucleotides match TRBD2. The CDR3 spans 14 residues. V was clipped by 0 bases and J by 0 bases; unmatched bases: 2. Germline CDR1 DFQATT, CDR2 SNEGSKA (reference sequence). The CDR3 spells CSAREIAGSYEQYF. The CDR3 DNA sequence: TGCAGTGCTAGAGAGATAGCGGGCTCCTACGAGCAGTACTTC.